The 5 T cell receptor beta chains presented below share a single source sample, sequenced in a study of CD8+ T cells in alopecia areata. cDNA reverse transcribed from extracted RNA served as the sequencing template. Generated by immunoSEQ multiplex PCR, the TCRdb table keeps only in-frame clones and is missing some. The sample records about 140,000 clones, around 86% being singletons. Treatment meaning: oral pan-JAK inhibitor, 5-10 mg twice daily. The sequencing here drew on CD8+ T cells sorted from blood, taken at week 4, from a patient treated with tofacitinib. These receptors originate from a human donor with alopecia areata.

This clone appeared a few times. The V gene is TRBV7-2, the J gene TRBJ2-1; maybe TRBD2 (6 bases). V was trimmed by 4 bases and J by 8 bases, leaving 12 bases between them. The germline V gene encodes CDR1 SGHTA and CDR2 FQGNSA. The CDR3 consists of 13 residues. The chain's CDR3 is CASSSPREDEQFF. In DNA, the CDR3 is TGTGCCAGCAGCTCCCCCAGGGAGGATGAGCAGTTCTTC.

V and J are TRBV15 and TRBJ2-5; 10 positions agree with TRBD2. The CDR3 runs 15 residues. V was clipped by 4 bases and J by 4 bases; unmatched bases: 6. CDR1 LNHNV and CDR2 YYDKDF come from the germline V gene (reference sequence). In DNA form, the CDR3 reads TGTGCCACCAGCACACTAGCGGGACCGTCAGAGACCCAGTACTTC. It is translated as CATSTLAGPSETQYF. The full variable domain, completed using reference TRBV15 and TRBJ2-5, is DAMVIQNPRYQVTQFGKPVTLSCSQTLNHNVMYWYQQKSSQAPKLLFHYYDKDFNNEADTPDNFQSRRPNTSFCFLDIRSPGLGDTAMYLCATSTLAGPSETQYFGPGTRLLVL.

The gene calls are TRBV2 and TRBJ2-4, with 12 bases fitting TRBD2. Looked up from germline, CDR1 is SNHLY and CDR2 is FYNNEI. The CDR3 is 17 amino acids. Trimming cost V 6 bases and J 3 bases; bases outside gene matches: 9. CDR3 DNA: TGTGCCAGCAGCGTTAGACTAGCGGGAGTTGACAAAAACATTCAGTACTTC. Amino acids: CASSVRLAGVDKNIQYF.

There are a few counts of this clone. The J gene is TRBJ2-1, the V gene TRBV29-1; D perhaps matches TRBD2 (6 bases). The CDR3 runs 13 residues. The V and J ends lost 5 bases and 5 bases respectively, with 13 bases between them. The germline CDR1 and CDR2 sequences are SQVTM and ANQGSEA. The CDR3 loop reads CSVLAENNNEQFF. CDR3 nucleotide sequence: TGCAGCGTTTTAGCGGAGAACAACAATGAGCAGTTCTTC.

The rearrangement links TRBV29-1 to TRBJ2-5; no clear D gene. CDR3 length: 14 residues. The V end lost 7 bases, the J end lost 3 bases, and 18 bases lay between the germline ends. Per the germline V gene, CDR1 is SQVTM and CDR2 is ANQGSEA. The DNA for the CDR3 is TGCAGCGCCCGCGTGACCGTTGGGAAAGAGACCCAGTACTTC. Its protein is CSARVTVGKETQYF.